The 8 T cell receptor beta chains below come from one sample, sequenced in a study of T cell changes during pregnancy in multiple sclerosis. Only in-frame clones appear in the TCRdb table, and some are missing; sequencing was by immunoSEQ multiplex PCR. The data hold 80,000 to 100,000 clones, with around 94% observed a single time. Sample: peripheral blood, taken in the first trimester of pregnancy. Receptors were obtained from a female donor with multiple sclerosis, enrolled in a pregnancy study.

The chain recombines TRBV7-2 with TRBJ2-1, with 7 nucleotides matching TRBD1. The germline gives CDR1 SGHTA, CDR2 FQGNSA. V shed 0 bases and J 2 bases; nucleotides not matched to a gene: 1. The CDR3 runs 15 residues. CDR3 DNA sequence: TGTGCCAGCAGCTTAGCCAGGGGGACCTACAATGAGCAGTTCTTC. Its protein product is CASSLARGTYNEQFF.

The V gene is TRBV27, the J gene TRBJ2-1, with 14 bases aligning to TRBD2. The V gene's germline CDR1 is MNHEY and CDR2 SMNVEV (reference sequence). The CDR3 has 17 residues. V was pared by 8 bases and J by 8 bases, with 14 bases of the junction left unmatched. In DNA, the CDR3 is TGTGCCAGCCGGGGACTAGCGGGAGTGGCTGAAGGAGATGAGCAGTTCTTC. Protein product: CASRGLAGVAEGDEQFF.

This clone was seen many times. This sequence joins TRBV10-3 and TRBJ2-7; 7 nucleotides agree with TRBD1. The CDR3 length is 12 residues. Germline V gene sequence: CDR1 ENHRY, CDR2 SYGVKD. CDR3 bases: TGTGCGAGCAGTGGACAGGTCTCCGAGCAGTACTTC. This gives the protein CASSGQVSEQYF.

This clone has only a few counts. The chain combines TRBV2 with TRBJ1-1; the D is unclear. The CDR3 runs 10 residues. Deletions cut 8 bases from V and 10 bases from J, with 11 bases between. CDR1 SNHLY and CDR2 FYNNEI come from the germline V gene. CDR3 sequence (DNA): TGTGCCAGCTTCCCGCCGGGAGCTTTCTTT. Protein product: CASFPPGAFF. The full variable domain, with the rest looked up from reference TRBV2 and TRBJ1-1, is EPEVTQTPSHQVTQMGQEVILRCVPISNHLYFYWYRQILGQKVEFLVSFYNNEISEKSEIFDDQFSVERPDGSNFTLKIRSTKLEDSAMYFCASFPPGAFFGQGTRLTVV.

This clone was seen ten or more times. This chain links TRBV15 with TRBJ2-5; no firm D call. CDR1 and CDR2 (germline): LNHNV, YYDKDF (reference sequence). The CDR3 runs 11 residues. V lost 8 bases, J lost 2 bases, and 6 bases lay in between. This chain's CDR3 is CATLQQETQYF. The DNA for the CDR3 is TGTGCCACCTTGCAGCAAGAGACCCAGTACTTC.

The chain's CDR3 is CASSVDGHSTDTQYF. CDR3 sequence (DNA): TGTGCCAGCAGTGTAGACGGACATAGCACAGATACGCAGTATTTT. The chain has TRBV2 and TRBJ2-3, with TRBD1 as a possible D gene (5 bases). The CDR3 spans 15 residues. Trimming shortened V by 4 bases and J by 0 bases, and 11 bases separated the two germline ends. Germline CDR1 reads SNHLY; CDR2 reads FYNNEI.

The rearrangement uses TRBV27 and TRBJ1-5, with 7 bases aligning to TRBD1. V dropped 1 base and J dropped 2; count of bases not matched to a gene: 8. From germline, CDR1 is MNHEY and CDR2 SMNVEV (reference sequence). The CDR3 contains 17 residues. CDR3: CASSLYWTGVGNQPQHF. CDR3 coding DNA: TGTGCCAGCAGTTTATACTGGACAGGCGTGGGCAATCAGCCCCAGCATTTT.

The J gene is TRBJ1-2, the V gene TRBV19; TRBD1 might be the D (6 bases). CDR3 length: 18 residues. The germline gives CDR1 LNHDA, CDR2 SQIVND (reference sequence). V dropped 4 bases and J dropped 2 bases, with 23 bases sitting between them. In DNA form, the CDR3 reads TGTGCCAGTAGTACCCCCTCGGACAGTCGGCTGCCCAACTATGGCTACACCTTC. It codes for CASSTPSDSRLPNYGYTF.